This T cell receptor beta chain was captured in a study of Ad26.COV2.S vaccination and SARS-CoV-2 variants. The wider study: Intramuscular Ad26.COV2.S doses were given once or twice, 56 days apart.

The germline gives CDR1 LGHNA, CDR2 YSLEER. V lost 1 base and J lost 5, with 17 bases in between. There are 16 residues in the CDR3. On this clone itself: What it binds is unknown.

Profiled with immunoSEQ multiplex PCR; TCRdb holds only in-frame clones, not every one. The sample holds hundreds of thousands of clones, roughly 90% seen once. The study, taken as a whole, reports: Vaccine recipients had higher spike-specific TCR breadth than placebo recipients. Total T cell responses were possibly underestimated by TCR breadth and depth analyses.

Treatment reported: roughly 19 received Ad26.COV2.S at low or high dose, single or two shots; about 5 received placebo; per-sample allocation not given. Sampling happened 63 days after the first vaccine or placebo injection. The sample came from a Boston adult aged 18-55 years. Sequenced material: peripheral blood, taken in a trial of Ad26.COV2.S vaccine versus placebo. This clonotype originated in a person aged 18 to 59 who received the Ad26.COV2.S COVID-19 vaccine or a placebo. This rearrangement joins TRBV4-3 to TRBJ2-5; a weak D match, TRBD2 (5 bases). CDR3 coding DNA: TGCGCCAGCAGCCAAGTCCCCGGGGAGCCGCAGGAGACCCAGTACTTC. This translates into CASSQVPGEPQETQYF.